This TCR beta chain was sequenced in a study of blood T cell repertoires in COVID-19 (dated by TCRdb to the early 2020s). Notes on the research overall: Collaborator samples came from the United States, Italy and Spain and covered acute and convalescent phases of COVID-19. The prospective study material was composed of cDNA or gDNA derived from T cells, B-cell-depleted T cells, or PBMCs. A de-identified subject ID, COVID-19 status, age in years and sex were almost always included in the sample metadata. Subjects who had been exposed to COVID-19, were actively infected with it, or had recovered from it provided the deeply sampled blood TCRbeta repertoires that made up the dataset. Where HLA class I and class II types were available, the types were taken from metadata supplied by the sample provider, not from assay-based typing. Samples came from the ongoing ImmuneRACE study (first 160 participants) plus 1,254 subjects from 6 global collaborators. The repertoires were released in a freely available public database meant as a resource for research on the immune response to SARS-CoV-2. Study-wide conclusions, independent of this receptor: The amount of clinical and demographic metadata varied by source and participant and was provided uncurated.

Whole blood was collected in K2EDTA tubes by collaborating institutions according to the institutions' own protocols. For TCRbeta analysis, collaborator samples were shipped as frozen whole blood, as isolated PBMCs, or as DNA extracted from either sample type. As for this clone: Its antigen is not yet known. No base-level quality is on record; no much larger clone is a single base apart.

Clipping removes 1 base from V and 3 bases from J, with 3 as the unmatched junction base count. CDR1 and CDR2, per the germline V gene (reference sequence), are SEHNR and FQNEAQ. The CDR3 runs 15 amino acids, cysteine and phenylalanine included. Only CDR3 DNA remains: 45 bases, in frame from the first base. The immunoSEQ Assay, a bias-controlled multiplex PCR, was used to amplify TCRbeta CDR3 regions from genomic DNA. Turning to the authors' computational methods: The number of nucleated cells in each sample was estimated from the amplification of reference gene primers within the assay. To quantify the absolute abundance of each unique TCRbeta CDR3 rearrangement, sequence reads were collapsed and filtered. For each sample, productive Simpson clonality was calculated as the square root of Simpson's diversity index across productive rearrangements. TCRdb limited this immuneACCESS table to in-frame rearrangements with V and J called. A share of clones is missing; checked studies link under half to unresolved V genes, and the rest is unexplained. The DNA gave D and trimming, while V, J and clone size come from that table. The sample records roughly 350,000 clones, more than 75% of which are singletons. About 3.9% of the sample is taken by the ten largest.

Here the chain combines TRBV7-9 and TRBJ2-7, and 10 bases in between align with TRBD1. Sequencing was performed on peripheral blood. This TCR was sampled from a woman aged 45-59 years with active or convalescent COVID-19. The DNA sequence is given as TGTGCCAGCAGCTTAGTCTGGACAGGGGGCTACGAGCAGTACTTC. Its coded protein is CASSLVWTGGYEQYF.